Listed below are T cell receptor beta chains from one sample, sequenced in a study of tumor and adjacent non-tumor tissue in lung cancer. MiXCR, run by TCRdb on the multiplex PCR reads, gives a single entry per CDR3 protein. Among 90,000 to 100,000 distinct CDR3 sequences listed, 80% were seen once. Sequenced input: distant non-tumor lung tissue. The receptors originated from a man aged 60 to 69 with small cell lung cancer. CDR3s include the opening cysteine and the closing phenylalanine or tryptophan. D genes are given only for firm matches. Only part of the rows carry a size: once, few, many, or a class if the clone is expanded.

v_call	clone_size	d_call	j_call	cdr3_nt	cdr3_aa
TRBV6-5	.	TRBD2	TRBJ2-7	TGTGCCGGCGGACCCCCAAGGGCGGGAGCCTACGAGCAGTACTTC	CAGGPPRAGAYEQYF
TRBV10-3	once	TRBD1	TRBJ2-7	TGTGCCATCAGCCAGAAACAGGGGTCTCCAACCTACGAGCAGCACTTC	CAISQKQGSPTYEQHF
TRBV28	once	.	TRBJ1-1	TGTGCCAGCAGTTTATTAAAGGGGGGGACTCAAGCTTTCTTT	CASSLLKGGTQAFF
TRBV5-5	.	.	TRBJ2-7	TGTGCCAACAGCCACGAAGGGACCGACCAGTACTTC	CANSHEGTDQYF
TRBV7-9	.	.	TRBJ2-3	TGTGCCAGCAACTTAGAGATTTACGTAGAAACCTCTAGCACAGATACGCAGTATTTT	CASNLEIYVETSSTDTQYF
TRBV4-1	.	TRBD2	TRBJ2-2	TGCGCCAGCAGCTCCTGGACTAGCGGGACGAACATCGGGGAGCTGTATTTT	CASSSWTSGTNIGELYF
TRBV10-3	.	TRBD2	TRBJ2-1	TGTGCCATCAGTGAGTCCGGGGCTAGCGGGGTGCTTGCGCTCTTC	CAISESGASGVLALF
TRBV11-2	.	.	TRBJ2-1	TGTGCCAGCAGCTTAGAGGTGGGGTTTAGCGATGAGCTGTTCTTC	CASSLEVGFSDELFF
TRBV6-5	.	.	TRBJ2-3	TGTGTCAGCAGTTACTCAGGGGTATCCACAGATACGCAGTATTTT	CVSSYSGVSTDTQYF
TRBV6-1	.	.	TRBJ1-5	TGTACCAGCAGTGAAGCGGTCGGACTGGGGTACAATCAGCCCCAGCATTTT	CTSSEAVGLGYNQPQHF
TRBV19	.	TRBD2	TRBJ2-1	TGTGCCAGTAATATCTCGTCGGGAGGGAATGAGCAGTTCTTC	CASNISSGGNEQFF
TRBV11-2	.	TRBD1	TRBJ2-4	TGTACCAGCAACTTGGGGACGGGACAGGGGGTAGCCAAAAACATTCAGTACTTC	CTSNLGTGQGVAKNIQYF
TRBV4-2	.	.	TRBJ2-2	TGTGCCCGTAGCCAAGAACGCGGGATTTGGGGAGGCACCGGGAAGCTGTTTTTT	CARSQERGIWGGTGKLFF
TRBV20-1	.	.	TRBJ1-5	TGCAGTGCTAGAATTGGGGAAGGCAATCAGCCCCAGCATTTT	CSARIGEGNQPQHF
TRBV28	.	TRBD1	TRBJ1-6	TGTGCCAGCAGCCCTAGCCGGGACAGCACCTATAATTCACCCCTCCACTTT	CASSPSRDSTYNSPLHF
TRBV12-3/TRBV12-4	.	.	TRBJ2-1	TGTGCCAGCAGCCAGAGGGGCAGCTACAATGAGCACTTCTTC	CASSQRGSYNEHFF
TRBV29-1	.	.	TRBJ2-3	TGCAGCGTTCAAGATCAAATTTCGGGGGATACGCAGTACTTT	CSVQDQISGDTQYF
TRBV11-3	.	TRBD2	TRBJ2-7	TGTGCCGGCAGTTCGCCTGAACGCGGGGGGCTCTACAAGCAGTACTTC	CAGSSPERGGLYKQYF
TRBV20-1	.	.	TRBJ2-5	TGCAGTGCGGCGTTTCGGGAGACCCGGTACTTC	CSAAFRETRYF
TRBV11-3	.	.	TRBJ2-2	TGTGTTAGTAGCTTAGGGGTCTCTTCAGGAGGGGAGCTGTTTTTT	CVSSLGVSSGGELFF
TRBV6-2/TRBV6-3	many	.	TRBJ2-1	TGTGCCAGCAGTTACAACGGGCCGGAGTACAATGAGCAGTTCTTC	CASSYNGPEYNEQFF
TRBV10-3	.	TRBD1	TRBJ1-4	TGCGCCACCAGGGGGCAGGATGAAAAACTGTTTTTT	CATRGQDEKLFF
TRBV20-1	.	TRBD1	TRBJ2-1	TGCAGTGCTAGGTTCTCCGGGACAGGTAACTACAATGAACAGTCCTTC	CSARFSGTGNYNEQSF
TRBV12-3/TRBV12-4	.	.	TRBJ2-7	TGTGCCAGCAGTTCGCGCCTTCGCGGGTCCCACGAACAATACTTC	CASSSRLRGSHEQYF
TRBV6-6	.	.	TRBJ2-2	TGTGCCAGCAGTAACCCGAAAGGAGGGCCCGGCGGGGAGCCGTTTTTT	CASSNPKGGPGGEPFF
TRBV25-1	.	TRBD2	TRBJ2-1	TGTGCCACCAGTCCGAACCTCGGGACTAGCGGTGACAATGAGCAGTTCTTC	CATSPNLGTSGDNEQFF
TRBV6-1	.	.	TRBJ2-2	TGTGCTAGTAGTGGAGACCATGGCATGCCGGCCGGGGAGCTGTTTTTT	CASSGDHGMPAGELFF
TRBV6-1	.	.	TRBJ1-1	TGTGCCAGCAGTGCCTTGGGACGGAGGAACACTGAAGCTTCCTTT	CASSALGRRNTEASF
TRBV12-1	.	.	TRBJ2-3	TGTGCCAGCAACTTTGCCCAGACAGGGTATCGTCCCACAGATACGCAGTATTTT	CASNFAQTGYRPTDTQYF
TRBV12-3/TRBV12-4	once	TRBD2	TRBJ2-3	TGTGTCAGCAGACCGACTAGCGGGAGTAAGGATACGAAGTATTTT	CVSRPTSGSKDTKYF
TRBV4-1	.	.	TRBJ2-7	TGCGCTAGCAGATTCGACAGGCTCTACGAGCAGTGCTTC	CASRFDRLYEQCF
TRBV6-5	many	TRBD1	TRBJ1-2	TGTGCCAGCAGTTACCCAGGGGGAGGCTACACCTTC	CASSYPGGGYTF
TRBV4-1	.	TRBD2	TRBJ2-3	TGCACCAGCGGAATTAGCGGGTGCCTCGGAGGATTAGATACGCGGTATTTT	CTSGISGCLGGLDTRYF
TRBV10-1	.	TRBD2	TRBJ2-3	TGCGCCAGCAATGAAGCCGGGAGGACCCCAGATACACAGTATTTT	CASNEAGRTPDTQYF
TRBV7-8	.	.	TRBJ2-3	TGTGCCAGCAGCTTAGTCCCCTCAGCAGACACGCAGTATTTT	CASSLVPSADTQYF
TRBV11-2	.	.	TRBJ2-3	TGTACCAGTAGCTCCGGAGGGATTGCGGGACATACGAAGTATTTT	CTSSSGGIAGHTKYF
TRBV6-5	few	.	TRBJ2-2	TGTGCCAGCAGTTACTCGGGGCCCCGCGGGGAGCTGTTTTTT	CASSYSGPRGELFF